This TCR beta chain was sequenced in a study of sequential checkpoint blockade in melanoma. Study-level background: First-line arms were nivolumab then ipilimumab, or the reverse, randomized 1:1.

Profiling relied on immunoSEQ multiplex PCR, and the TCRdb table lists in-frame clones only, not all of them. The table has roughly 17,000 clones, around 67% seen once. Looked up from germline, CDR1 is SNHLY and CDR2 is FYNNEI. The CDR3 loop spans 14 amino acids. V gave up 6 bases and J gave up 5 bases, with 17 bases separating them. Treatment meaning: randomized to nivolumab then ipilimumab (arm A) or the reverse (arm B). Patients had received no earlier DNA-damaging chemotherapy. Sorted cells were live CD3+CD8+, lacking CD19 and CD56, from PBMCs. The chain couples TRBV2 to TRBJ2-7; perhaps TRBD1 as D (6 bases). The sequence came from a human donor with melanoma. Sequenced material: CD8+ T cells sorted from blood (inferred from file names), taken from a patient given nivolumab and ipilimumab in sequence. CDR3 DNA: TGTGCCAGCAGCTTCTTAGACAGGCCTCACGAGCAGTACTTC. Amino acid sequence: CASSFLDRPHEQYF.